Here is one TCR beta chain with its context. Its antigen remains undetermined. The record has no base qualities; no much larger clone is one base away. In Seattle, one collaborating source enrolled patients while the infection was active and tracked those patients longitudinally over the course of disease. The collaborating institutions used their own protocols to collect whole blood in K2EDTA tubes. For TCRbeta analysis, collaborator samples were shipped as frozen whole blood, as isolated PBMCs, or as DNA extracted from either sample type. The sample comes from a study of blood T cell repertoires in COVID-19 (TCRdb year 2020). At the level of the whole study: Samples from collaborators originated in the United States, Italy and Spain and spanned both the acute and convalescent phases of COVID-19. The repertoires were made available in a free public database intended to serve as a resource for research on the immune response to SARS-CoV-2. The dataset comprised deeply sampled blood TCRbeta repertoires from subjects exposed to, actively infected with, or recovered from COVID-19. The material from the prospective study consisted of cDNA or gDNA derived from T cells, B-cell-depleted T cells, or PBMCs. Samples came from the ongoing ImmuneRACE study (first 160 participants) plus 1,254 subjects from 6 global collaborators. Where available, HLA class I and class II types were taken from metadata supplied by the sample provider and were not determined by assay-based typing. A de-identified subject ID, COVID-19 status, age in years and sex were almost always included in the sample metadata. The study at large found these results: How much clinical and demographic metadata was included differed by source and by participant, and the metadata was provided uncurated.

The immunoSEQ Assay, a bias-controlled multiplex PCR, was used to amplify TCRbeta CDR3 regions from genomic DNA. On the study's bioinformatics: The number of nucleated cells in each sample was estimated by amplification of reference gene primers within the assay. To quantify the absolute abundance of each unique TCRbeta CDR3 rearrangement, sequence reads were collapsed and filtered. For each sample, productive Simpson clonality was calculated as the square root of Simpson's diversity index across productive rearrangements. TCRdb holds this immuneACCESS table with in-frame rearrangements only. Some clones are missing; in checked studies, unresolved V genes explain under half, and the rest has no known cause. V and J calls and clone size are as listed in that table; D and trimming were resolved from the DNA. The sample records roughly 340,000 clones, 85% to 90% of which are singletons. The top ten clonotypes cover about 6.7% of the sample.

The sequence came from a woman in her sixties or seventies with COVID-19, enrolled during active disease. Specimen: peripheral blood.

This receptor has the CDR3 CASSPGGAVNEKLFF. In nucleotide form, the sequence is TGCGCCAGCAGCCCCGGCGGGGCAGTGAATGAAAAACTGTTTTTT. The chain couples TRBV10-1 to TRBJ1-4; the D region possibly corresponds to TRBD1 (5 bases align). The junction carries 16 bases between V and J, which are trimmed by 6 bases and 5 bases respectively. The CDR3 runs 15 residues from the cysteine to the phenylalanine. CDR3 DNA is the only sequence kept; it has 45 bases, read in frame from the first base. From the germline V gene (reference sequence), CDR1 is WNHNN and CDR2 is SYGVQD.